This passage covers 14 T cell receptor beta chains from one sample sequenced in a study of blood T cell repertoires in COVID-19. The method was immunoSEQ multiplex PCR; TCRdb's version includes in-frame clones alone and lacks a portion of them. The table has 300,000 to 350,000 clones, approximately 90% seen once. Sequences were obtained from peripheral blood. Receptors originate from a woman aged 25 to 39 with COVID-19, enrolled during active disease.

The CDR3 region has the DNA TGTGCCAGCAGTCCGGGACTAGCGGGTGACAATGAGCAGTTCTTC. The encoded protein is CASSPGLAGDNEQFF. This chain connects TRBV6-5 to TRBJ2-1; TRBD2 agrees at 12 bases. J was trimmed by 5 bases and V by 5 bases; bases with no gene match: 4. Germline CDR1 is MNHEY and CDR2 is SVGAGI. CDR3 size: 15 residues.

The chain uses TRBV27 and TRBJ2-1; D gene unclear. Trimming took 3 bases from V and 6 from J, leaving 12 bases between them. The germline V gene has CDR1 MNHEY and CDR2 SMNVEV (reference sequence). The CDR3 is 14 amino acids. The CDR3 DNA reads TGTGCCAGCAGTTTTTCTAGTTCAGTCAATGAGCAGTTCTTC. Translating it yields CASSFSSSVNEQFF.

The chain links TRBV5-5 to TRBJ1-4, with D possibly matching TRBD1 (6 bases). CDR3 length: 15 residues. The germline V gene has CDR1 SGHKS and CDR2 YYEKEE (reference sequence). With 0 bases removed from V and 8 bases from J, the gap between germline ends came to 14 bases. The CDR3 loop is CASSLEWGLQEKLFF. DNA of the CDR3: TGTGCCAGCAGCTTGGAGTGGGGGCTACAGGAAAAACTGTTTTTT. The full variable domain, with the rest looked up from reference TRBV5-5 and TRBJ1-4, is DAGVTQSPTHLIKTRGQQVTLRCSPISGHKSVSWYQQVLGQGPQFIFQYYEKEERGRGNFPDRFSARQFPNYSSELNVNALLLGDSALYLCASSLEWGLQEKLFFGSGTQLSVL.

V and J are TRBV7-8 and TRBJ1-1; 7 nucleotides match TRBD1. The length of the CDR3 is 14 residues. The junction had 6 bases not matched to a gene; V was cut back by 8 bases and J by 0 bases. In germline, CDR1 is SGHVS, CDR2 FQNEAQ. This chain's CDR3 is CASDREDVNTEAFF. The CDR3 DNA follows: TGTGCCAGCGACAGGGAAGATGTGAACACTGAAGCTTTCTTT.

The chain uses TRBV2 and TRBJ2-2; maybe TRBD1 (5 bases). Deletions cut 5 bases from V and 5 bases from J, with 15 bases between. The germline V gene encodes CDR1 SNHLY and CDR2 FYNNEI. The CDR3 totals 15 residues. CDR3 in amino acids: CASSLRVSGTGELFF. CDR3 bases: TGTGCCAGCAGTCTCAGGGTCTCCGGGACCGGGGAGCTGTTTTTT.

The V gene is TRBV4-1, the J gene TRBJ2-2; D might be TRBD1 (6 bases). CDR1 and CDR2 (germline): MGHRA, YSYEKL. The CDR3 is 15 residues long. Trimming took 5 bases from V and 3 from J, leaving 13 bases between them. The CDR3 spells CASSYSGHYTGELFF. CDR3 DNA sequence: TGCGCCAGCAGCTACTCGGGACATTACACCGGGGAGCTGTTTTTT.

The chain carries TRBV10-3 and TRBJ2-1; 11 bases are shared with TRBD2. Germline V gene data show CDR1 as ENHRY and CDR2 as SYGVKD. V lost 10 bases and J lost 2; bases outside the gene matches: 4. The CDR3 spans 14 residues. The CDR3 DNA reads as TGTGCCACCTTAGCGGGAGGGACCTACAATGAGCAGTTCTTC. Encoded protein: CATLAGGTYNEQFF.

The chain combines TRBV6-5 with TRBJ1-6; the D gene is possibly TRBD1 (5 bases). The CDR3 runs 14 residues. Germline V gives CDR1 MNHEY, CDR2 SVGAGI. Trimming cost V 5 bases and J 7 bases, with 12 bases left between them. For the CDR3, the DNA is TGTGCCAGCAGTCGTCAGGGTGACAATTCACCCCTCCACTTT. Translated: CASSRQGDNSPLHF.

The V gene is TRBV11-2, the J gene TRBJ2-6; perhaps TRBD1 as D (5 bases). This CDR3 has 15 amino acids. The germline V gene encodes CDR1 SGHAT and CDR2 FQNNGV. V shed 6 bases and J shed 4 bases, with 13 bases lying between them. The CDR3 loop reads CASRGQGSGANVLTF. Written as DNA, the CDR3 is TGTGCCAGCAGGGGGCAGGGCTCCGGGGCCAACGTCCTGACTTTC.

In this sample, this clone turned up a few times. The J gene is TRBJ1-3, the V gene TRBV28; D remains unclear. Trimming shortened V by 6 bases and J by 0 bases, and 9 bases separated the two germline ends. CDR1 is MDHEN and CDR2 is SYDVKM in the germline V gene. The length of the CDR3 is 14 residues. The CDR3 region has the DNA TGTGCCAGCAGCGGAGCCTTCTCTGGAAACACCATATATTTT. It is translated as CASSGAFSGNTIYF.

Note on this clone: The sample contains more than one DNA sequence encoding this CDR3. The chain uses TRBV28 and TRBJ2-7; 7 bases are shared with TRBD1. J lost 4 bases, V lost 5 bases, and 5 bases had no gene match. Germline CDR1 is MDHEN and CDR2 is SYDVKM. This CDR3 has 13 amino acids. The CDR3 sequence is CASSRTGGYEQYF. The CDR3 DNA reads TGTGCCAGCAGTCGGACAGGTGGGTACGAGCAGTACTTC.

This clone appeared a few times. The chain joins TRBV5-1 to TRBJ2-7; D unclear. Trimming shortened V by 0 bases and J by 3 bases, and 16 bases separated the two germline ends. Germline CDR1 is SGHRS and CDR2 is YFSETQ. This CDR3 is built from 16 residues. The DNA for the CDR3 is TGCGCCAGCAGCTTGGCCAGTCCCCAAGCAGGCTACGAGCAGTACTTC. Amino acids: CASSLASPQAGYEQYF.

The chain is built from TRBV7-9 and TRBJ2-3; D uncertain. This CDR3 has 12 residues. V was trimmed by 3 bases and J by 6 bases, leaving 7 bases between them. Germline V gene lookup returns CDR1 SEHNR and CDR2 FQNEAQ (reference sequence). CDR3 DNA: TGTGCCAGCAGCTTCGGGTTGGATACGCAGTATTTT. Translating gives CASSFGLDTQYF.

The rearrangement links TRBV7-8 to TRBJ2-5, with a weak D call TRBD2 (6 bases). Between the trimmed V and J ends, which lost 5 bases and 0 bases, there was a span of 16 bases. The CDR3 totals 16 residues. From germline, CDR1 is SGHVS and CDR2 FQNEAQ. The CDR3 region is CASSPWDFLYQETQYF. CDR3 DNA: TGTGCCAGCAGCCCTTGGGACTTCCTGTACCAAGAGACCCAGTACTTC.